This TCR beta chain was documented in a study of T cell repertoires in aging, cancer and after chemotherapy. Study-wide points: Across the chemotherapy interval, each cancer cohort showed higher median generation probability, suggesting thymic rebound. Age-matched healthy donors had significantly more diverse, less clonal blood TCR repertoires than untreated cancer patients.

Multiplex touch-down PCR with TRB-A/B primers amplified rearranged V-D-J TRB sequences. MiXCR was run by TCRdb on the multiplex PCR reads, yielding one entry per CDR3 protein. The top ten hold roughly 3.3% of the sample, which has about 8,700 distinct CDR3 sequences, around 32% seen once. This clonotype is a singleton in its sample. What it binds is unknown. CDR1 and CDR2 from the germline V gene are SGHTA and FQGNSA. This CDR3 region has 14 residues. Trimming took off 6 bases at V and 7 bases at J, with 15 bases between the two ends. Peripheral blood genomic DNA, not sorted cells or RNA, was the template.

The sequence came from a human donor in good health. The chain joins TRBV7-2 to TRBJ2-2; tentatively, D is TRBD2 (6 bases). Sample: blood. This CDR3 is CASSRGTPGGELFF. CDR3 DNA sequence: TGTGCCAGCAGTCGCGGGACCCCGGGCGGGGAGCTGTTTTTT.